One sample yielded the 16 T cell receptor beta chains listed below, sequenced in a study of T cells after yellow fever vaccination. TCRdb fed the 5' RACE reads into MiXCR, producing one record per CDR3 protein. The sample gives 620,000 or so distinct CDR3 sequences, roughly a sixth of which show up once; 15% to 20% is in the top ten. The sample here was PBMCs, taken about 5 days after the first yellow fever vaccination. Source of these receptors: a man younger than 35 who received the YFV17D yellow fever vaccine.

The chain uses TRBV5-5 and TRBJ2-3, with TRBD1 as a possible D gene (6 bases). Deletions cut 4 bases from V and 8 bases from J, with 23 bases between. CDR1 is SGHKS and CDR2 is YYEKEE in the germline V gene (reference sequence). CDR3 length equals 16 residues. DNA for the CDR3: TGTGCCAGCAGCCGCCCCCAGGGGATGGGCTTCGGTACGCAGTATTTT. Amino acids: CASSRPQGMGFGTQYF.

The CDR3 loop is CASREGRLHTDTQYF. The DNA for the CDR3 is TGTGCCAGCAGAGAGGGACGGCTACACACAGATACGCAGTATTTT. J is TRBJ2-3 and V is TRBV6-2 or TRBV6-3; D possibly uses TRBD1 or TRBD2 (5 bases each). The CDR3 loop spans 15 amino acids. Trimming removed 6 bases at V and 2 bases at J, with 15 bases between. Per germline, CDR1 MNHEY and CDR2 SVGEGT.

The chain employs TRBV6-2 or TRBV6-3 and TRBJ2-2; no reliable D call. CDR3 length equals 13 residues. Deletions cut 6 bases from V and 5 bases from J, with 10 bases between. The germline CDR1 and CDR2 sequences are MNHEY and SVGEGT. The CDR3 loop reads CASSPVLTGELFF. DNA for the CDR3: TGTGCCAGCAGCCCGGTCTTGACCGGGGAGCTGTTTTTT.

The genes are TRBV29-1 and TRBJ2-7, with D maybe TRBD2 (6 bases). Germline lookup yields CDR1 SQVTM and CDR2 ANQGSEA. The CDR3 sequence is 12 residues long. The germline V and J ends were trimmed by 6 bases and 3 bases, with 12 bases remaining between them. CDR3 protein: CSVWGDSYEQYF. CDR3 DNA sequence: TGCAGCGTCTGGGGGGATAGCTACGAGCAGTACTTC.

The CDR3 nucleotides read TGTGCCATCAGGAGGGAAAGGTCTGAAGCTTTCTTT. Translated: CAIRRERSEAFF. The rearrangement links TRBV10-3 to TRBJ1-1; the D is unclear. Trimming stripped 6 bases from V and 6 bases from J, with 11 bases between. The CDR3 extends over 12 amino acids. Germline V gene lookup returns CDR1 ENHRY and CDR2 SYGVKD.

In this sample, this clonotype turned up once. This sequence joins TRBV3-1 and TRBJ1-1, with D unresolved. V was trimmed by 4 bases and J by 5 bases, leaving 11 bases between them. The CDR3 spans 13 residues. Germline V lookup: CDR1 LGHDT, CDR2 YNNKEL (reference sequence). This CDR3 is CASSPRNPTEAFF. The CDR3 coding sequence is TGTGCCAGCAGCCCTCGGAACCCAACTGAAGCTTTCTTT.

The genes are TRBV6-2 or TRBV6-3 and TRBJ1-1; no reliable D call. Trimming took off 7 bases at V and 8 bases at J, with 17 bases between the two ends. The CDR3 is 13 residues long. Germline-derived CDR1 and CDR2 are MNHEY and SVGEGT. CDR3 protein: CASTTLAGFEAFF. Written as DNA, the CDR3 is TGTGCCAGCACCACCCTCGCGGGATTCGAAGCTTTCTTT.

V usage is TRBV28 and J usage is TRBJ1-6; TRBD1 matches at 9 bases. Per germline, CDR1 MDHEN and CDR2 SYDVKM. With 7 bases clipped from V and 9 bases from J, the junction kept 10 bases outside the gene matches. This CDR3 spans 15 amino acids. The chain's CDR3 is CASTFRDRAFSPLHF. CDR3 nucleotide sequence: TGTGCCAGCACCTTCCGGGACAGGGCATTTTCACCCCTCCACTTT.

This clonotype showed up just a few times. This rearrangement joins TRBV12-3 or TRBV12-4 to TRBJ2-3; TRBD2 matches at 16 bases. This CDR3 comprises 16 residues. Trimming cost V 6 bases and J 6 bases; bases outside gene matches: 6. The CDR3 reads CASRDGTSGGADTQYF. The CDR3 coding sequence is TGTGCCAGCAGAGATGGGACTAGCGGGGGGGCGGATACGCAGTATTTT.

The chain carries TRBV10-3 and TRBJ2-7; 7 bases map to TRBD1. Unmatched junction bases numbered 9, after V lost 2 bases and J lost 2 bases. The CDR3 runs 16 residues. The germline V gene encodes CDR1 ENHRY and CDR2 SYGVKD. CDR3 DNA: TGTGCCATCAGTGAGGCGACGACAGGGACAACCTACGAGCAGTACTTC. Protein sequence: CAISEATTGTTYEQYF.

This clonotype has at least ten counts. The rearrangement links TRBV30 to TRBJ2-7; 7 bases match TRBD1. In germline, CDR1 is GTSNPN, CDR2 SVGIG (reference sequence). J gave up 3 bases and V 2 bases, and 7 bases lay outside the gene matches. CDR3 length: 14 amino acids. The CDR3 DNA reads TGTGCCTGGAGTCCCCAGGGGGTGGACTACGAGCAGTACTTC. This translates into CAWSPQGVDYEQYF.

The sample holds a few counts of this clonotype. The rearrangement uses TRBV5-4 and TRBJ2-3, with TRBD2 matching over 7 bases. Germline V gene sequence: CDR1 SGHNT, CDR2 YYREEE (reference sequence). Trimming cost V 8 bases and J 2 bases; bases outside gene matches: 8. There are 14 residues in the CDR3. CDR3 region: CASKLSGDTDTQYF. The CDR3 DNA sequence: TGTGCCAGTAAACTAAGCGGGGACACAGATACGCAGTATTTT. Complete variable domain (other parts from reference TRBV5-4 and TRBJ2-3): ETGVTQSPTHLIKTRGQQVTLRCSSQSGHNTVSWYQQALGQGPQFIFQYYREEENGRGNFPPRFSGLQFPNYSSELNVNALELDDSALYLCASKLSGDTDTQYFGPGTRLTVL.

This clonotype was recorded a few times. The rearrangement uses TRBV20-1 and TRBJ2-1, with TRBD1 matching over 7 bases. The V and J ends lost 0 bases and 4 bases, in that order; junction bases with no gene match: 12. CDR3 size: 17 residues. CDR1 and CDR2 from the germline V gene are DFQATT and SNEGSKA (reference sequence). The CDR3 DNA reads TGCAGTGCTAGAGAAGCCGGCCGGGACAGCCTATACAATGAGCAGTTCTTC. Translating gives CSAREAGRDSLYNEQFF.

A few counts support this clonotype. CDR3 sequence: CASGIGDIQYF. The CDR3 DNA follows: TGTGCCAGCGGGATAGGGGACATTCAGTACTTC. The gene calls are TRBV25-1 and TRBJ2-4, with D possibly TRBD1 on 5 matching bases. V was shortened by 8 bases and J by 8 bases, with 10 bases between the two germline ends. CDR1 is MGHDK, CDR2 SYGVNS, per germline. The CDR3 runs to 11 residues.

This sequence joins TRBV4-1 and TRBJ2-4; D might be TRBD1 (5 bases). Trimming took off 2 bases at V and 1 base at J, with 15 bases between the two ends. The CDR3 runs 17 residues. CDR1 is MGHRA, CDR2 YSYEKL, per germline. Written as DNA, the CDR3 is TGCGCCAGCAGCCAACGTTTTGGGAAGGGGGCCAAAAACATTCAGTACTTC. Encoded protein: CASSQRFGKGAKNIQYF.

This clonotype has a count of ten or more. The CDR3 bases are TGTGCCAGCAGTTCCCCAGACACCCGTAATGGCTACACCTTC. The encoded protein is CASSSPDTRNGYTF. The chain is built from TRBV12-3 or TRBV12-4 and TRBJ1-2; the D is unclear. This CDR3 has 14 residues. Trimming removed 4 bases from V and 6 bases from J, with 15 bases in between.